This record covers a single T cell receptor beta chain. TCRdb re-called the 5' RACE reads, yielding one record per CDR3 amino acid sequence without DNA. This sample's table has some 170,000 distinct CDR3 sequences. The data are from a study of monozygotic twins with inflammatory bowel disease. This CDR3 is built from 13 residues. The J gene is TRBJ1-2, the V gene TRBV12-3 or TRBV12-4. The sequenced sample consisted of blood. The receptor comes from a human donor with ulcerative colitis or Crohn's disease, or a healthy co-twin of an affected twin (not recorded which). The CDR3 protein is CASSYPGYYGYTF.